The sequence of this T cell receptor beta chain was determined in a study of T cell responses to AZD1222 COVID-19 vaccine. Study details: Researchers grouped second doses given at about 4 or about 12 weeks into one pool. Whole-study findings and limits: There were mostly white British donors and more females than males, and clonal diversity was possibly underestimated.

The germline CDR1 and CDR2 sequences are SGHTS and YDEGEE. V was cut by 1 base and J by 11 bases, with 14 bases left in between. CDR3 length equals 13 residues. As regards this clone: Its cognate antigen is unknown.

Produced via immunoSEQ multiplex PCR; TCRdb's table is partial and in-frame only. Of roughly 140,000 clones in the sample, around 91% are singletons; the top ten hold approximately 5.3%. The TCR sequence derives from an adult in good health. The sequencing here drew on peripheral blood, taken on day 0 of AZD1222 vaccination. V is TRBV5-8 and J is TRBJ2-3; D possibly corresponds to TRBD2 (5 bases). The CDR3 loop reads CASSLLEAGMQYF. CDR3 coding DNA: TGTGCCAGCAGCTTGTTAGAGGCCGGGATGCAGTATTTT.